This T cell receptor (beta chain) was obtained from a study of T cell responses to AZD1222 COVID-19 vaccine. Study-wide findings and caveats: Spike-wide coverage was observed for vaccine-associated CD4 TCRs, with dominant responses at 160-218 and 743-854.

Sequencing was performed with immunoSEQ multiplex PCR; in TCRdb, only in-frame clones are kept and a portion is missing. Of roughly 170,000 clones in the sample, roughly nine tenths are singletons; the top ten hold 1.9%. In the case of this clone: The antigen is not known.

Trimming took off 2 bases at V and 2 bases at J, with 9 bases between the two ends. This CDR3 comprises 15 residues. Germline CDR1 is MRHNA and CDR2 is SNTAGT. The chain couples TRBV6-4 to TRBJ2-2; no clear D gene. The clonotype originates from an adult in good health. The input for sequencing was peripheral blood, taken on day 0 of AZD1222 vaccination. CDR3 nucleotide sequence: TGTGCCAGCAGTGACCCAGAGTTCAACACCGGGGAGCTGTTTTTT. It translates to CASSDPEFNTGELFF.